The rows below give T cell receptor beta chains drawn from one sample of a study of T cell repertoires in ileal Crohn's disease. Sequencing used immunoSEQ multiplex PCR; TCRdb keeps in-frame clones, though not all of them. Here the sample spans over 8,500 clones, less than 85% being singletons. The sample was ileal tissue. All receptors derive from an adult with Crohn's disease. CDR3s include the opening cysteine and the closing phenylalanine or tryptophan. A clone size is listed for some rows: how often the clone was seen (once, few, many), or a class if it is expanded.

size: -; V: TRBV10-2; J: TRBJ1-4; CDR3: CASSQGALWEKLFF
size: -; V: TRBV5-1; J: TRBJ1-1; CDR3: CASTGTGGGRTEAFF
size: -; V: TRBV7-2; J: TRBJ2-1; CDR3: CASSPSVHSYNEQFF
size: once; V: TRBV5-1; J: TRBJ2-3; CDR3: CASSPTGNRISTDTQYF
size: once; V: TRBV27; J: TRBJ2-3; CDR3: CASSFLRDRGPDTQYF
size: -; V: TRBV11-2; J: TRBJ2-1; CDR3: CASSFNSGGAREQFF
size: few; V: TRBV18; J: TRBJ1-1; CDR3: CASSPPGQGKTEAFF
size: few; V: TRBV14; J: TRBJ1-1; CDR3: CASSLNRGSTEAFF
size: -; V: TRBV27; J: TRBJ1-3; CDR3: CASSLFPGFSGNTIYF
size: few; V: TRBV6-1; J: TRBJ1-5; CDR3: CASGGQVQPQHF
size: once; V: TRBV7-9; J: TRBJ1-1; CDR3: CASSSYTQGRTEAFF
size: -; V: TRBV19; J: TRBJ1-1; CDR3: CAAATAFDEAFF
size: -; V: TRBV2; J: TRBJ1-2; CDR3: CASGGQGGGYTF
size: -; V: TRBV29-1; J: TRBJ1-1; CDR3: CSVDGGVGTEAFF
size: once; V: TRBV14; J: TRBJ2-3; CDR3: CASSPLQEGARGDTQYF
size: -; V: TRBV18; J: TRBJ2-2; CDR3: CASLGGVDTGELFF